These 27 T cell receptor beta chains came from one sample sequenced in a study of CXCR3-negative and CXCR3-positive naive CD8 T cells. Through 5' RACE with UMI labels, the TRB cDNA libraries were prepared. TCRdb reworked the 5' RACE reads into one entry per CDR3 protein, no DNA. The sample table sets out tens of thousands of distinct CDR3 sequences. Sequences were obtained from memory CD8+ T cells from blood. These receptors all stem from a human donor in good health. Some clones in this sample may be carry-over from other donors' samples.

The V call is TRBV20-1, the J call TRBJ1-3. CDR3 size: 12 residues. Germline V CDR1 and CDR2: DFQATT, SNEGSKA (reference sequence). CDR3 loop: CSASAGESTIYF.

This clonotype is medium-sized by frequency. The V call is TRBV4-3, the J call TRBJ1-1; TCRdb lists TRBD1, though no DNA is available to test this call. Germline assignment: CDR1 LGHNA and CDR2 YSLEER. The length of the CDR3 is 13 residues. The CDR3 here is CASSPGGGTEAFF.

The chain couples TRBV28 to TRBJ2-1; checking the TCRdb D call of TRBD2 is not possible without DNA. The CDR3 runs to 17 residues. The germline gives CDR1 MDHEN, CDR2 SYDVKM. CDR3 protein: CASTLKGLAVIYNEQFF.

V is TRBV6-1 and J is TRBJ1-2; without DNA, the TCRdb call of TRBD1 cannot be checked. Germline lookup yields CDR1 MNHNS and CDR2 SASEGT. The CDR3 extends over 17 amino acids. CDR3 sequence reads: CASSEDGADKINYGYTF.

CDR3: CASSQDEGAQYEQYF. The chain carries TRBV4-3 and TRBJ2-7; TCRdb names TRBD1, which stays unverified in the absence of DNA. The V gene's germline CDR1 is LGHNA and CDR2 YSLEER. The CDR3 has 15 residues.

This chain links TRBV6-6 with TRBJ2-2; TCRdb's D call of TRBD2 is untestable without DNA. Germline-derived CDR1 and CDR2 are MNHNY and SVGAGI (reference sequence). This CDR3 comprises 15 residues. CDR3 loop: CASSGSLGRGGELFF.

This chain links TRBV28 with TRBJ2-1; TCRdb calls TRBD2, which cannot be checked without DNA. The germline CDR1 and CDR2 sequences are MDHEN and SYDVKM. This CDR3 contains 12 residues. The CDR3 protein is CASSPGLVEKFF.

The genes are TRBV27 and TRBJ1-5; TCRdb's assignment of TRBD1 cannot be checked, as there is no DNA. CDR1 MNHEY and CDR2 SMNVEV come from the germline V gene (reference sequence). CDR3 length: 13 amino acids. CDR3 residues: CASRTGVGQPQHF.

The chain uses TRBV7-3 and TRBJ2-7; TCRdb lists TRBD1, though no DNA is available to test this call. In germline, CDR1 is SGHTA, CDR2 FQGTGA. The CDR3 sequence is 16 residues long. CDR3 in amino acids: CASSHAGQGFMYEQYF. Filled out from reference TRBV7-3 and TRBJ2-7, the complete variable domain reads GAGVSQTPSNKVTEKGKYVELRCDPISGHTALYWYRQSLGQGPEFLIYFQGTGAADDSGLPNDRFFAVRPEGSVSTLKIQRTERGDSAVYLCASSHAGQGFMYEQYFGPGTRLTVT.

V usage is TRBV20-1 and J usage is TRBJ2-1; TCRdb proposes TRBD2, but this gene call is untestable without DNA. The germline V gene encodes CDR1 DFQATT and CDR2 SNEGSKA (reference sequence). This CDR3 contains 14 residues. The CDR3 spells CSASGEAKINEQFF.

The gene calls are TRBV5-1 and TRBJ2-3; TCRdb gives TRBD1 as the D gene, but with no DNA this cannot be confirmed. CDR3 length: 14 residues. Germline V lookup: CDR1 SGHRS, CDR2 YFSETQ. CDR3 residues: CASTRGTWTDTQYF.

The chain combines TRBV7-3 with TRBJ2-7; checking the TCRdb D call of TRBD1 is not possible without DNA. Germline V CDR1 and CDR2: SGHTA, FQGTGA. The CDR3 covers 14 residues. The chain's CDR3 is CASSLFPGGYEQYF.

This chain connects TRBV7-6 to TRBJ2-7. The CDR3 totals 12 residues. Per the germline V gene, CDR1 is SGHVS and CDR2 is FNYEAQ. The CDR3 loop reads CASSLARDEQYF. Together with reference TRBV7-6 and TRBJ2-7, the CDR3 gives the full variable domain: GAGVSQSPRYKVTKRGQDVALRCDPISGHVSLYWYRQALGQGPEFLTYFNYEAQQDKSGLPNDRFSAERPEGSISTLTIQRTEQRDSAMYRCASSLARDEQYFGPGTRLTVT.

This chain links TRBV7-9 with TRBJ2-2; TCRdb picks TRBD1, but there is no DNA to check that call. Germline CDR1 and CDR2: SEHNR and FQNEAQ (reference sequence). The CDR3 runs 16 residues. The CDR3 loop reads CASSNPGRANTGELFF.

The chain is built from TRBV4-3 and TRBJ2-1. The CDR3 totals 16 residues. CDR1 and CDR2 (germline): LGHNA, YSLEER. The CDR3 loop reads CASSQEFRGSYNEQFF.

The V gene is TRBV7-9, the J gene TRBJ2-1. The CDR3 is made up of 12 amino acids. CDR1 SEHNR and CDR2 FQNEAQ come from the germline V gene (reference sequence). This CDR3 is CATTGLIHEQFF.

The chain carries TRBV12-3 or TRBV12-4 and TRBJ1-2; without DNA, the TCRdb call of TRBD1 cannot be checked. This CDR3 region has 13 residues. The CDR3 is CASSLDRRYGYTF.

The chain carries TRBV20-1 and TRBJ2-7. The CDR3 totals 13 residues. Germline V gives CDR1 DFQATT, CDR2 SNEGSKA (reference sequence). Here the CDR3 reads CSAERGDSYEQYF.

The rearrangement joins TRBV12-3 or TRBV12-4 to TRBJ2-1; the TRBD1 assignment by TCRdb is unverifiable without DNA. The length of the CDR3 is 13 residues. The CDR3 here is CASSWTGNDEQFF.

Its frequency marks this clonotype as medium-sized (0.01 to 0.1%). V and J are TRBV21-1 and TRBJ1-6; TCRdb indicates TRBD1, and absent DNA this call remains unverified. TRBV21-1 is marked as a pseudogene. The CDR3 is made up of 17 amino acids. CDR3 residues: CASSKAGQGAKNSPLHF.

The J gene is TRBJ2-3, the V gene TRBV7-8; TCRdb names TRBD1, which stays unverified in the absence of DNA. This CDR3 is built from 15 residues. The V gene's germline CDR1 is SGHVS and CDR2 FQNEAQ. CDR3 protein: CASSSRDRGTDTQYF.

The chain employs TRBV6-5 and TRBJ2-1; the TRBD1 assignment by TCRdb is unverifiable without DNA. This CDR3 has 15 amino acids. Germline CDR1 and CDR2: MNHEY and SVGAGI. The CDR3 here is CASSYLTGLENEQFF.

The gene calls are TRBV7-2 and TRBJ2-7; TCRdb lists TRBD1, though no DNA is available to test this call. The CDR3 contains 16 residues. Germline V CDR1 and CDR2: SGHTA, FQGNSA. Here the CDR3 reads CASSFQTGVPSYEQYF. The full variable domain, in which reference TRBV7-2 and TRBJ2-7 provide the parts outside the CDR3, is GAGVSQSPSNKVTEKGKDVELRCDPISGHTALYWYRQSLGQGLEFLIYFQGNSAPDKSGLPSDRFSAERTGGSVSTLTIQRTQQEDSAVYLCASSFQTGVPSYEQYFGPGTRLTVT.

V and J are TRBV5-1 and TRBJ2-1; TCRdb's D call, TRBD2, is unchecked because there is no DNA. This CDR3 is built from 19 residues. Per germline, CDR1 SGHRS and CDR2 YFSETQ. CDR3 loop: CASSLGLAGGSASYNEQFF.

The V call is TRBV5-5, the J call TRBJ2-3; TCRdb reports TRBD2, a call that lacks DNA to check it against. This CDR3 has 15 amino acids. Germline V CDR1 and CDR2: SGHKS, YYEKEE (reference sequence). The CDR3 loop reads CASSLLEVSTDTQYF.

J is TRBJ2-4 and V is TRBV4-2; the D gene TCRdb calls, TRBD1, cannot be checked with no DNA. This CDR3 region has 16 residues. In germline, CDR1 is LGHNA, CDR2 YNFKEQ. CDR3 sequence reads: CASSQDGAASSNIQYF.

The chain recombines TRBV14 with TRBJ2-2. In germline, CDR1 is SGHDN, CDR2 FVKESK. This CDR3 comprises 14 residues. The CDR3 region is CASSQEGWTGELFF.